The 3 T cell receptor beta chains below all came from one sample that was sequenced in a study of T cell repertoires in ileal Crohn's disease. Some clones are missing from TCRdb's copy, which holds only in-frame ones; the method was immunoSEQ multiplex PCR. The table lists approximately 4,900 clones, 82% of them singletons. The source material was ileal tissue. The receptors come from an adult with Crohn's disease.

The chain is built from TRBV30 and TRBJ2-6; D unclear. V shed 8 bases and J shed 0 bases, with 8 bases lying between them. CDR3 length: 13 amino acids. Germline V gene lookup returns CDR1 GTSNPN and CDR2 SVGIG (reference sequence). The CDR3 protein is CATRSSGANVLTF. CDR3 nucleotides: TGTGCCACCCGGAGCTCTGGGGCCAACGTCCTGACTTTC. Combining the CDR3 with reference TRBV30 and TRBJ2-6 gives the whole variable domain SQTIHQWPATLVQPVGSPLSLECTVEGTSNPNLYWYRQAAGRGLQLLFYSVGIGQISSEVPQNLSASRPQDRQFILSSKKLLLSDSGFYLCATRSSGANVLTFGAGSRLTVL.

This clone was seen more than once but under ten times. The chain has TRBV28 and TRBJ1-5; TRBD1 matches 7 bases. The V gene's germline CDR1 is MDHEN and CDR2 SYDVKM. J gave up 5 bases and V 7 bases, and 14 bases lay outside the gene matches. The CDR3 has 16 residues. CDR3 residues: CASTPTGKYEYQPQHF. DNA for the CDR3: TGTGCCAGCACTCCGACAGGGAAATATGAGTATCAGCCCCAGCATTTT.

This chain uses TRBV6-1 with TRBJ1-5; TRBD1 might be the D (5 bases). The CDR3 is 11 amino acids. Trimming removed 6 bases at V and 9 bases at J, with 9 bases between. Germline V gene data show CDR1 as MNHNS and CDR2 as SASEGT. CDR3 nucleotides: TGTGCCAGCAGAGGGGTAGGGCCCCAGCATTTT. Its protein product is CASRGVGPQHF.